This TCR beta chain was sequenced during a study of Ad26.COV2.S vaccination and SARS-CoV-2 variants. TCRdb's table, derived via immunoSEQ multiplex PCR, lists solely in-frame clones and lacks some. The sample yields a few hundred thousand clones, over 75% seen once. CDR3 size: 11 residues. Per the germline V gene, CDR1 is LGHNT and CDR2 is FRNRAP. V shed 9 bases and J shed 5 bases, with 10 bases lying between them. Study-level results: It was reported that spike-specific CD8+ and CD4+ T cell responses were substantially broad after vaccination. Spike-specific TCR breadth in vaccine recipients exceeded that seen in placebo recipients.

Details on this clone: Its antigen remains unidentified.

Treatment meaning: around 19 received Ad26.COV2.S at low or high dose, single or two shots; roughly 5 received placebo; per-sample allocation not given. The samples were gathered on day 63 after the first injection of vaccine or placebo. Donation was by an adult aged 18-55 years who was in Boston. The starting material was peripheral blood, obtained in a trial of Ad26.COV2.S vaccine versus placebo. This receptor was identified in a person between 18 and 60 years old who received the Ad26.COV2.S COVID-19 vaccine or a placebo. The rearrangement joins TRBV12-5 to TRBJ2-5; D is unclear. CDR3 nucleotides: TGTGCTAGCCGCTTGGGGGAGACCCAGTACTTC. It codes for CASRLGETQYF.